The entry below gives a single TCR beta chain sequence along with its context. A much bigger clone sits one base away, suggesting this may be a read error. This sample stems from a study of blood T cells in healthy people across ages. The trim removed 7 bases at V and 7 bases at J, leaving 11 bases unmatched. CDR3 length equals 14 residues. From germline, CDR1 is MDHEN and CDR2 SYDVKM. Together with a sample-barcoded 5' primer, a J-beta primer mix was included in a second PCR lasting roughly 7 to 11 cycles. The template-switch adaptor was a 5' adaptor with 12 random nucleotides. It tagged each cDNA molecule. TCRdb itself ran the 5' RACE reads through MiXCR, one entry per CDR3 protein. The table includes approximately 680,000 distinct CDR3 sequences, approximately 31% detected once.

The chain carries TRBV28 and TRBJ2-7, with 9 bases that match TRBD1. The receptor was derived from an elderly woman in good health. The sample comprised blood. This CDR3 reads CASKISGQGWEQYF. DNA for the CDR3: TGTGCCAGCAAGATTTCGGGACAGGGCTGGGAGCAGTACTTC.